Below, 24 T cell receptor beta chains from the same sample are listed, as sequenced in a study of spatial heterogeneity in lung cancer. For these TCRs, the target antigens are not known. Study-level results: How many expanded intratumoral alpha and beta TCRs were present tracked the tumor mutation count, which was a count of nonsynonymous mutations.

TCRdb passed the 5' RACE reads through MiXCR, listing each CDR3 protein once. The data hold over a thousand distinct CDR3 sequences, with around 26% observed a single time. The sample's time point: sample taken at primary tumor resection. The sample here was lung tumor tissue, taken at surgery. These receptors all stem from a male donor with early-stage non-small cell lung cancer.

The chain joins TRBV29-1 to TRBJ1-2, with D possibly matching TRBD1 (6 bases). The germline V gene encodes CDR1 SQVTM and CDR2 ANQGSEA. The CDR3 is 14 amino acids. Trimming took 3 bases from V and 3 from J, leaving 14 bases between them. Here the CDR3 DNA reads TGCAGCGTTGACCCTACAGGGACCTACTATGGCTACACCTTC. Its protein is CSVDPTGTYYGYTF.

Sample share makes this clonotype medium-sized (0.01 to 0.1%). CDR3: CASSQEGQGSQYF. The CDR3 nucleotides are TGTGCCAGCAGCCAAGAAGGACAGGGATCGCAGTATTTT. This chain connects TRBV3-1 to TRBJ2-3; 8 bases align to TRBD1. Germline CDR1 and CDR2: LGHDT and YNNKEL (reference sequence). V shed 0 bases, J shed 10 bases, and the junction held 3 bases outside the gene matches. This CDR3 is 13 amino acids long.

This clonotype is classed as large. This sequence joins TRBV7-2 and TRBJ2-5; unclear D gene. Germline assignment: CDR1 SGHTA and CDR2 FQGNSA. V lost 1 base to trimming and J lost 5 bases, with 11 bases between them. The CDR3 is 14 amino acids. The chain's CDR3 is CASSLGLGRETQYF. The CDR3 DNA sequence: TGTGCCAGCAGCTTAGGGTTGGGTCGGGAGACCCAGTACTTC.

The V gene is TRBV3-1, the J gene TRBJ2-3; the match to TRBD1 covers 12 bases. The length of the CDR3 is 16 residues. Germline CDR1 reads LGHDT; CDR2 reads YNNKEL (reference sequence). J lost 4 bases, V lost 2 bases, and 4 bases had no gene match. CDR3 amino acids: CASSQQGQGASDTQYF. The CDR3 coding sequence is TGTGCCAGCAGCCAACAGGGACAGGGGGCATCAGATACGCAGTATTTT.

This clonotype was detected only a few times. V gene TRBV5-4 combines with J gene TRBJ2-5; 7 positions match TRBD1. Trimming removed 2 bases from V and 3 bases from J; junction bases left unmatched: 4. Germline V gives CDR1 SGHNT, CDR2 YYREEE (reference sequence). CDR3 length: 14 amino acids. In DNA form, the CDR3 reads TGTGCCAGCAGCTTATTCCAGGGGGAAGAGACCCAGTACTTC. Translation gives CASSLFQGEETQYF.

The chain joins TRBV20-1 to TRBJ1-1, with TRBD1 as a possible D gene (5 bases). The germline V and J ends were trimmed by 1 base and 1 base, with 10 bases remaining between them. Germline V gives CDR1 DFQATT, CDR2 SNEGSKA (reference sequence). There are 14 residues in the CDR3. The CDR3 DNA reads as TGCAGTGCTAGAGGGGGGGAGTGGAACACTGAAGCTTTCTTT. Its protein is CSARGGEWNTEAFF.

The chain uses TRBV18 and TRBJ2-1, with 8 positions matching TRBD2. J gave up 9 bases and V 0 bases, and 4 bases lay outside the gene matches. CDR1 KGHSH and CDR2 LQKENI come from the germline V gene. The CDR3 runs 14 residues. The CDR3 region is CASSPPAGGPEQFF. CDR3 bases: TGTGCCAGCTCACCACCGGCGGGAGGTCCTGAGCAGTTCTTC.

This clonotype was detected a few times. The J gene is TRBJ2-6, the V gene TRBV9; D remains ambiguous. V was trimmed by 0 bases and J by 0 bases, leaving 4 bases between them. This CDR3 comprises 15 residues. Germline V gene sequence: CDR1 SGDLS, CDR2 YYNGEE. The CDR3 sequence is CASSVGSSGANVLTF. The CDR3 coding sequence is TGTGCCAGCAGCGTAGGGTCCTCTGGGGCCAACGTCCTGACTTTC.

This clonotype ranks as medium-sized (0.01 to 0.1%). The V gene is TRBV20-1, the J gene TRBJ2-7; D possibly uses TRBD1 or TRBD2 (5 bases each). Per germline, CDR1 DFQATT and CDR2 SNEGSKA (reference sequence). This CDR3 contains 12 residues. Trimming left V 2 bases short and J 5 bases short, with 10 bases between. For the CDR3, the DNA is TGCAGTGCTAGATTGTCGGGGCACGAGCAGTACTTC. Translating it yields CSARLSGHEQYF.

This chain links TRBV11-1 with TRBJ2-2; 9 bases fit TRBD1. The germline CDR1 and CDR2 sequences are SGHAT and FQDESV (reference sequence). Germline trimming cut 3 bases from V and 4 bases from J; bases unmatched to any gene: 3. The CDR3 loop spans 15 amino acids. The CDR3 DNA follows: TGTGCCAGCAGCTTTGCGGGACAGGGCACCGGGGAGCTGTTTTTT. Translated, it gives CASSFAGQGTGELFF.

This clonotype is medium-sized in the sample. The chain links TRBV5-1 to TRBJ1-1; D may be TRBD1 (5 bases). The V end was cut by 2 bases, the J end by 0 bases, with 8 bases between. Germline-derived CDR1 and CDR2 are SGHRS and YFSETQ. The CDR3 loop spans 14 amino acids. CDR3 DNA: TGCGCCAGCAGCTTAACGGGACTGAACACTGAAGCTTTCTTT. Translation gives CASSLTGLNTEAFF. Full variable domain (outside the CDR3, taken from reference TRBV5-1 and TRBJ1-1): KAGVTQTPRYLIKTRGQQVTLSCSPISGHRSVSWYQQTPGQGLQFLFEYFSETQRNKGNFPGRFSGRQFSNSRSEMNVSTLELGDSALYLCASSLTGLNTEAFFGQGTRLTVV.

CDR3 sequence (DNA): TGTGCCAGCTCACCCTCGTACCAAGAGACCCAGTACTTC. This encodes CASSPSYQETQYF. The chain couples TRBV18 to TRBJ2-5; D not certain. The V gene lost 3 bases and the J gene lost 0 bases, with 5 bases spanning the gap. This CDR3 contains 13 residues. Looked up from germline, CDR1 is KGHSH and CDR2 is LQKENI.

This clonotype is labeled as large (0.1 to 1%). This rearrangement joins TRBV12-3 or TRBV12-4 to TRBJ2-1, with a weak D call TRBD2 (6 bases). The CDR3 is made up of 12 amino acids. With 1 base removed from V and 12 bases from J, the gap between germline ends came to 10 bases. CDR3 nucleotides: TGTGCCAGCAGTTTAGAGGTGGGGGGGCAGTTCTTC. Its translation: CASSLEVGGQFF.

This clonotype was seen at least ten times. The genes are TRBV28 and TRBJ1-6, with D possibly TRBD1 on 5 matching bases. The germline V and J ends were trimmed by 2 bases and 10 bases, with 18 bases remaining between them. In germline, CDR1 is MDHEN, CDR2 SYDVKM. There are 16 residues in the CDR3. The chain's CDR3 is CASSLSRGSVWSPLHF. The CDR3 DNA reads TGTGCCAGCAGTTTAAGCCGGGGGTCGGTTTGGTCACCCCTCCACTTT.

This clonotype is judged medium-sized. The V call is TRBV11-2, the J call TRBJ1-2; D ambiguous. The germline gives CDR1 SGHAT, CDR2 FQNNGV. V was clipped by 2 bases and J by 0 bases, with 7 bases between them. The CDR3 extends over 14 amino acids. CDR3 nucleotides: TGTGCCAGCAGCTTAACGGTAGCTAACTATGGCTACACCTTC. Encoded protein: CASSLTVANYGYTF.

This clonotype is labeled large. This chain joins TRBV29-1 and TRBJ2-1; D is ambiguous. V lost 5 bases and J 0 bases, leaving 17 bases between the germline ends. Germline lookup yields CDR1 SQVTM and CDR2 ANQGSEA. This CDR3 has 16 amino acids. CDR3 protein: CSVSPWEPSSYNEQFF. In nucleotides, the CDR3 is TGCAGCGTTAGCCCCTGGGAACCAAGCTCCTACAATGAGCAGTTCTTC.

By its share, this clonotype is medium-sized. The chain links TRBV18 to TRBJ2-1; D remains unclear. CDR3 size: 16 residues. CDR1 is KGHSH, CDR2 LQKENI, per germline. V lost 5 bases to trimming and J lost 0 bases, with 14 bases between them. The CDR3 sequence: CASSVQGLSSYNEQFF. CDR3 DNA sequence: TGTGCCAGCTCAGTACAAGGTCTTAGCTCCTACAATGAGCAGTTCTTC. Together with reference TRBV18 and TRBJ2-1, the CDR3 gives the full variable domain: NAGVMQNPRHLVRRRGQEARLRCSPMKGHSHVYWYRQLPEEGLKFMVYLQKENIIDESGMPKERFSAEFPKEGPSILRIQQVVRGDSAAYFCASSVQGLSSYNEQFFGPGTRLTVL.

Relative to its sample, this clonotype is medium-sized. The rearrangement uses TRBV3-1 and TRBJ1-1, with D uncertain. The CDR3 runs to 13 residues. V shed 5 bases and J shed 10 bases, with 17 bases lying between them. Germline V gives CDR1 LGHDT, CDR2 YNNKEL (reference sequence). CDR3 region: CASSSRDGAGAFF. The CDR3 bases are TGTGCCAGCAGCTCCCGAGACGGAGCCGGAGCTTTCTTT.

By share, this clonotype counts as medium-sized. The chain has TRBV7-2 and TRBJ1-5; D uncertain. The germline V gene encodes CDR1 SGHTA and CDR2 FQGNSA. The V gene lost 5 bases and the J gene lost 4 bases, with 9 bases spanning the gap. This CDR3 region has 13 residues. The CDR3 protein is CASSQEMNQPQHF. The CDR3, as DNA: TGTGCCAGCAGCCAAGAAATGAATCAGCCCCAGCATTTT. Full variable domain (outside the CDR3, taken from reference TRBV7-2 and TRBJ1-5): GAGVSQSPSNKVTEKGKDVELRCDPISGHTALYWYRQSLGQGLEFLIYFQGNSAPDKSGLPSDRFSAERTGGSVSTLTIQRTQQEDSAVYLCASSQEMNQPQHFGDGTRLSIL.

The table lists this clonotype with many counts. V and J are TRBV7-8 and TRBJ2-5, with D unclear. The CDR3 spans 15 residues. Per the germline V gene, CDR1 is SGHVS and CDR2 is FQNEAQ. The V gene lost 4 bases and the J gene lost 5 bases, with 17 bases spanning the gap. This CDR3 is CASSSPGGADETQYF. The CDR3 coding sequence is TGTGCCAGCAGCTCCCCCGGCGGAGCTGATGAGACCCAGTACTTC.

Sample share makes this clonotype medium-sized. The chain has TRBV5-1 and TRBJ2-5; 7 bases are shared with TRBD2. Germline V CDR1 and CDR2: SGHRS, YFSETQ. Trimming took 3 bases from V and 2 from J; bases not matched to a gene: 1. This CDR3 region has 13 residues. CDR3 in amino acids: CASSSGLQETQYF. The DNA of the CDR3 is TGCGCCAGCAGCTCGGGACTACAAGAGACCCAGTACTTC.

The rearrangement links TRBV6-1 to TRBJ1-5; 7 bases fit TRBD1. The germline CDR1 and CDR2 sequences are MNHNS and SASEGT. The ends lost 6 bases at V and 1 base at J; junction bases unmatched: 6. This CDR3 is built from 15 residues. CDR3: CASRHGTASNQPQHF. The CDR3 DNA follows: TGTGCCAGCAGACACGGGACAGCCAGCAATCAGCCCCAGCATTTT.

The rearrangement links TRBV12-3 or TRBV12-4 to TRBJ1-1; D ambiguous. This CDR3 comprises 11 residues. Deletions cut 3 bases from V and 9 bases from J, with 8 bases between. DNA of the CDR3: TGTGCCAGCAGTTTTCTGGTAAAAGCTTTCTTT. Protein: CASSFLVKAFF.

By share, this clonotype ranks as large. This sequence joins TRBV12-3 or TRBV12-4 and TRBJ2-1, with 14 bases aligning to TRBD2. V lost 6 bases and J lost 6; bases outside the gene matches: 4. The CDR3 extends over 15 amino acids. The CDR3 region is CASRKTSGRVNEQFF. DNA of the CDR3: TGTGCCAGCAGAAAGACTAGCGGGAGGGTCAATGAGCAGTTCTTC.